This T cell receptor beta chain was found in a study of cytomegalovirus exposure and HLA in healthy donors. CDR3 length: 15 residues. V was cut by 4 bases and J by 5 bases, with 16 bases left in between. CDR1 SEHNR and CDR2 FQNEAQ come from the germline V gene (reference sequence). Vbeta (60) and Jbeta (13) primers were used in the PCR. The table came from immunoSEQ multiplex PCR; TCRdb's copy has only in-frame clones and leaves some out. The sample shows fewer than 150,000 clones, around 76% of them seen only once. Points on this clone: What it recognizes is unknown.

Study-level findings and limits: Overall, 164 TCR beta chains were annotated as cytomegalovirus-associated. Later on, an analysis showed TCR association rates differing by HLA locus, with DRB1 the most and HLA-C the fewest.

The donors gave bone marrow, and they were healthy. What was sequenced was PBMCs. The rearrangement links TRBV7-9 to TRBJ2-3; possible D gene TRBD2, 6 bases. This TCR derives from a man between 18 and 29 years old in good health and CMV-seronegative. The CDR3: CASSSPGGNGDTQYF. The CDR3 DNA reads as TGTGCCAGCAGCTCCCCCGGAGGGAACGGAGATACGCAGTATTTT.